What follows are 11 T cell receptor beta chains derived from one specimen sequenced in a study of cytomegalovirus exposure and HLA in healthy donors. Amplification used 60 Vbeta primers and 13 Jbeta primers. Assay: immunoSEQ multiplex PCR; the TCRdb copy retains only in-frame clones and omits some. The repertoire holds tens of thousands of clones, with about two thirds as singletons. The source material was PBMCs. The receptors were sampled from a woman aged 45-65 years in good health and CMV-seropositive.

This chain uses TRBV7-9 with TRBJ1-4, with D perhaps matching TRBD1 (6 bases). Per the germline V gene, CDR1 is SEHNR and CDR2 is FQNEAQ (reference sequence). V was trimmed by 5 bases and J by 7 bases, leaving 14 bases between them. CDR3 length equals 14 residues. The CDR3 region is CASSETGTIEKLFF. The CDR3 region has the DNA TGTGCCAGCAGCGAAACCGGGACAATTGAAAAACTGTTTTTT.

The CDR3 DNA reads TGTGCCAGCAGCTTACAGCCCGGGGAGCTGTTTTTT. This sequence encodes CASSLQPGELFF. The V and J genes are TRBV5-4 and TRBJ2-2; D is uncertain. This CDR3 comprises 12 residues. Germline CDR1 is SGHNT and CDR2 is YYREEE (reference sequence). V dropped 2 bases and J dropped 6 bases, with 5 bases sitting between them. The full variable domain, completed using reference TRBV5-4 and TRBJ2-2, is ETGVTQSPTHLIKTRGQQVTLRCSSQSGHNTVSWYQQALGQGPQFIFQYYREEENGRGNFPPRFSGLQFPNYSSELNVNALELDDSALYLCASSLQPGELFFGEGSRLTVL.

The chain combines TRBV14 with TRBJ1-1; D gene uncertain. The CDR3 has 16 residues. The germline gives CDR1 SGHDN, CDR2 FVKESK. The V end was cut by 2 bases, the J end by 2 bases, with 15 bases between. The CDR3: CASSQNWWTGNTEAFF. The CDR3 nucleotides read TGTGCCAGCAGCCAAAACTGGTGGACGGGAAACACTGAAGCTTTCTTT. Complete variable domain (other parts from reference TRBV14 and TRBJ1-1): EAGVTQFPSHSVIEKGQTVTLRCDPISGHDNLYWYRRVMGKEIKFLLHFVKESKQDESGMPNNRFLAERTGGTYSTLKVQPAELEDSGVYFCASSQNWWTGNTEAFFGQGTRLTVV.

CDR3 sequence reads: CASSPQPGQSYEQYV. CDR3 nucleotide sequence: TGTGCCAGCTCACCACAGCCGGGACAGAGTTACGAGCAGTACGTC. This chain connects TRBV18 to TRBJ2-7, with TRBD1 matching over 7 bases. Trimming removed 1 base from V and 4 bases from J; junction bases left unmatched: 7. Germline V gene sequence: CDR1 KGHSH, CDR2 LQKENI. The CDR3 runs 15 residues.

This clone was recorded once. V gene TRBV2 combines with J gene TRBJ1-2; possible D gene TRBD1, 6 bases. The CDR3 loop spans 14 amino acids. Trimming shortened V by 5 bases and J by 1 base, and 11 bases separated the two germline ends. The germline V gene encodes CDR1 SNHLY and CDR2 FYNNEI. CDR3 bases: TGTGCCAGCAGTATAATGGGACATAACTATGGCTACACCTTC. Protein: CASSIMGHNYGYTF. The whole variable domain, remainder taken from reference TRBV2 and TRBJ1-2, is EPEVTQTPSHQVTQMGQEVILRCVPISNHLYFYWYRQILGQKVEFLVSFYNNEISEKSEIFDDQFSVERPDGSNFTLKIRSTKLEDSAMYFCASSIMGHNYGYTFGSGTRLTVV.

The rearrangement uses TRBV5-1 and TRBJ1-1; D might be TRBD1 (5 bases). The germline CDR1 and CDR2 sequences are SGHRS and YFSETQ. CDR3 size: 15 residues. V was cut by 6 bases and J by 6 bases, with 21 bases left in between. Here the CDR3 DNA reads TGCGCCAGCAACCCTTTAACTTCAGGGAATTCTGAAGCTTTCTTT. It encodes CASNPLTSGNSEAFF.

CDR3 sequence reads: CASSSSGEMELFF. The CDR3 DNA reads TGTGCCAGCAGCTCGTCGGGGGAGATGGAGCTGTTTTTT. This sequence joins TRBV5-6 and TRBJ2-2; the D gene is possibly TRBD2 (6 bases). V was clipped by 3 bases and J by 10 bases, with 13 bases between them. The CDR3 length is 13 residues. Per germline, CDR1 SGHDT and CDR2 YYEEEE.

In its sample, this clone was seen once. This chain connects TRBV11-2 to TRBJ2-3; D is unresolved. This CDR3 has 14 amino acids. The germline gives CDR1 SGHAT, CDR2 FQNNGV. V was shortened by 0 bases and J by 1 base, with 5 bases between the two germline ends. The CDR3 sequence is CASSLDHGTDTQYF. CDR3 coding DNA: TGTGCCAGCAGCTTAGATCATGGCACAGATACGCAGTATTTT. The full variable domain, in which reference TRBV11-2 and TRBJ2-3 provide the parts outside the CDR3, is EAGVAQSPRYKIIEKRQSVAFWCNPISGHATLYWYQQILGQGPKLLIQFQNNGVVDDSQLPKDRFSAERLKGVDSTLKIQPAKLEDSAVYLCASSLDHGTDTQYFGPGTRLTVL.

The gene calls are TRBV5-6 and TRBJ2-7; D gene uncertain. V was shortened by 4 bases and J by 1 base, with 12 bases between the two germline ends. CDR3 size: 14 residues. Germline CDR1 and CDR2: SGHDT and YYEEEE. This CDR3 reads CASSPGAGSYEQYF. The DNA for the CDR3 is TGTGCCAGCAGCCCTGGTGCCGGTTCCTACGAGCAGTACTTC. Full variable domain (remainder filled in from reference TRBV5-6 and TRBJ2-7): DAGVTQSPTHLIKTRGQQVTLRCSPKSGHDTVSWYQQALGQGPQFIFQYYEEEERQRGNFPDRFSGHQFPNYSSELNVNALLLGDSALYLCASSPGAGSYEQYFGPGTRLTVT.

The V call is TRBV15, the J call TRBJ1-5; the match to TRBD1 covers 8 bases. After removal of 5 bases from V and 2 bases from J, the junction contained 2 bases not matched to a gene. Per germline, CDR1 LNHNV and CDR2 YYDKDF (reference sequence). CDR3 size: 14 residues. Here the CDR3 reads CATSETGGNQPQHF. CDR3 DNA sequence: TGTGCCACCAGCGAGACAGGGGGCAATCAGCCCCAGCATTTT.

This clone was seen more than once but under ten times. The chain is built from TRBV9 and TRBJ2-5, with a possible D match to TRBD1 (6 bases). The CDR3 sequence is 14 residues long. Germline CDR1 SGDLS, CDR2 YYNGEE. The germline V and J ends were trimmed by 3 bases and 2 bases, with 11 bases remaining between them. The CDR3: CASSGDTVQETQYF. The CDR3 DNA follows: TGTGCCAGCAGCGGGGACACCGTGCAAGAGACCCAGTACTTC.